The 29 T cell receptor beta chains below all came from one sample that was sequenced in a study of T cell changes during pregnancy in multiple sclerosis (dated by TCRdb to the late 2010s). Receptors were amplified or captured by the immunoSEQ multiplex PCR assay. TCRdb's version of the immuneACCESS table is confined to in-frame rearrangements and falls short of the full clone set. An unresolved V gene accounts for under half of the shortfall where checked; the remainder is of unknown origin. The sample data list 30,000 or so clones, and about 91% of these were observed just once. The ten largest make up about 10% of the sample. This specimen was CD8+ T cells from peripheral blood mononuclear cells, taken in the second trimester of pregnancy. The receptor set was obtained from a female donor with multiple sclerosis, enrolled in a pregnancy study.

This clone was seen only a few times. The chain employs TRBV5-1 and TRBJ1-2, with D perhaps matching TRBD1 (5 bases). V gave up 0 bases and J gave up 13 bases, with 13 bases separating them. This CDR3 spans 12 amino acids. Germline V gives CDR1 SGHRS, CDR2 YFSETQ. The DNA of the CDR3 is TGCGCCAGCAGCTTGGCAGGCAGGGCGGCCACCTTC. This encodes CASSLAGRAATF.

The genes are TRBV5-1 and TRBJ2-1; 7 nucleotides line up with TRBD1. The CDR3 sequence is 16 residues long. Germline V gene lookup returns CDR1 SGHRS and CDR2 YFSETQ. The J segment lost 6 bases and the V segment lost 6 bases, leaving 15 bases of the junction unmatched. The CDR3 nucleotides read TGCGCCAGCACCCTAAATGACAGGGTAAGGGGCAATGAGCAGTTCTTC. Its translation: CASTLNDRVRGNEQFF.

The rearrangement links TRBV5-1 to TRBJ1-2, with TRBD1 identical over 11 bases. The V segment lost 3 bases and the J segment 4 bases; nucleotides outside the gene matches: 8. The V gene's germline CDR1 is SGHRS and CDR2 YFSETQ. The CDR3 is 16 amino acids. CDR3 coding DNA: TGCGCCAGCAGCTGGACAGGGGGCGGAAGTGGCTATGGCTACACCTTC. Translating gives CASSWTGGGSGYGYTF.

The rearrangement uses TRBV27 and TRBJ2-7; D is possibly TRBD1 (6 bases). The V gene's germline CDR1 is MNHEY and CDR2 SMNVEV (reference sequence). CDR3 length: 12 amino acids. Trimming pared 6 bases from V and 2 bases from J, leaving 8 bases between. CDR3 residues: CASRTGPYEQYF. The CDR3 region has the DNA TGTGCCAGCAGGACAGGTCCCTACGAGCAGTACTTC.

V gene TRBV18 combines with J gene TRBJ2-1, with D tentatively TRBD1 (5 bases). V was shortened by 3 bases and J by 14 bases, with 14 bases between the two germline ends. Per germline, CDR1 KGHSH and CDR2 LQKENI. The length of the CDR3 is 12 residues. The CDR3 region has the DNA TGTGCCAGCTCACCTGGGGCCTCAGAAGAGTTCTTC. Its translation: CASSPGASEEFF.

The V call is TRBV27, the J call TRBJ2-7; 8 bases line up with TRBD1. This CDR3 has 13 residues. V gave up 3 bases and J gave up 5 bases; unmatched junction bases: 3. The germline V gene has CDR1 MNHEY and CDR2 SMNVEV (reference sequence). The CDR3 DNA reads as TGTGCCAGCAGTTTGACAGGGGTCCACGAGCAGTACTTC. It translates to CASSLTGVHEQYF.

The chain uses TRBV6-1 and TRBJ1-1, with D hard to call. Germline V lookup: CDR1 MNHNS, CDR2 SASEGT. The V and J ends lost 7 bases and 5 bases respectively, with 14 bases between them. The CDR3 runs to 13 residues. In DNA form, the CDR3 reads TGTGCCAGCATGTCGTTTGGGAGAACTGAAGCTTTCTTT. Translating gives CASMSFGRTEAFF.

This chain connects TRBV18 to TRBJ2-1, with D perhaps matching TRBD2 (6 bases). CDR3 length: 13 residues. The V end was cut by 8 bases, the J end by 7 bases, with 15 bases between. The V gene's germline CDR1 is KGHSH and CDR2 LQKENI. CDR3 region: CASQRVRGNEQFF. The DNA of the CDR3 is TGTGCCAGCCAGAGAGTCCGGGGGAATGAGCAGTTCTTC.

CDR3 coding DNA: TGTGCCAGTAGTATAGGAGGCCTAGCGGTTGACGAGCAGTACTTC. As protein: CASSIGGLAVDEQYF. J is TRBJ2-7 and V is TRBV19; 7 bases map to TRBD2. V lost 1 base to trimming and J lost 5 bases; unmatched junction nucleotides: 8. The CDR3 length is 15 residues. Looked up from germline, CDR1 is LNHDA and CDR2 is SQIVND (reference sequence).

V is TRBV6-5 and J is TRBJ1-1; TRBD1 is a possible D gene (6 bases). The CDR3 contains 13 residues. V lost 4 bases, J lost 1 base, and 7 bases lay in between. Germline V lookup: CDR1 MNHEY, CDR2 SVGAGI. This chain's CDR3 is CASSFRGNTEAFF. DNA of the CDR3: TGTGCCAGCAGTTTCAGGGGGAACACTGAAGCTTTCTTT.

CDR3 sequence (DNA): TGTGCCAGCAGTCCCGGACAGGGGGCGTTTCTGGGGGAGACCCAGTACTTC. This sequence encodes CASSPGQGAFLGETQYF. V and J are TRBV27 and TRBJ2-5, with 11 bases fitting TRBD1. CDR3 size: 17 residues. Losses at the gene ends were 5 bases for V and 5 bases for J; bases not matched to a gene: 13. Per germline, CDR1 MNHEY and CDR2 SMNVEV (reference sequence).

This sequence joins TRBV9 and TRBJ2-1; 10 bases line up with TRBD1. Germline trimming cut 0 bases from V and 6 bases from J; bases unmatched to any gene: 3. Looked up from germline, CDR1 is SGDLS and CDR2 is YYNGEE. The CDR3 contains 15 residues. In DNA form, the CDR3 reads TGTGCCAGCAGCGTAGTCGGGACAGGGGCCAATGAGCAGTTCTTC. Amino acid sequence: CASSVVGTGANEQFF.

V is TRBV5-1 and J is TRBJ2-1; 7 bases match TRBD2. CDR3 size: 18 residues. Germline V CDR1 and CDR2: SGHRS, YFSETQ. The V gene end was trimmed by 0 bases and the J gene end by 4 bases; junction bases not matched to a gene: 13. CDR3 sequence (DNA): TGCGCCAGCAGCTTGGGGCCGGGGCTAGCGGTTAAATACAATGAGCAGTTCTTC. Its protein is CASSLGPGLAVKYNEQFF.

The chain combines TRBV2 with TRBJ2-7; 10 nucleotides align to TRBD1. CDR3 length: 19 residues. J was trimmed by 0 bases and V by 6 bases; bases with no gene match: 17. Germline values: CDR1 SNHLY, CDR2 FYNNEI. CDR3 bases: TGTGCCAGCAGGAGATGGAACTTACGCCGGGACAGGGGCTCCTACGAGCAGTACTTC. It translates to CASRRWNLRRDRGSYEQYF.

V gene TRBV7-9 combines with J gene TRBJ2-2, with 14 nucleotides matching TRBD2. The CDR3 is made up of 16 amino acids. After removal of 3 bases from V and 6 bases from J, the junction contained 3 bases not matched to a gene. Per germline, CDR1 SEHNR and CDR2 FQNEAQ (reference sequence). The CDR3 spells CASSFGLAGGAGELFF. DNA of the CDR3: TGTGCCAGCAGCTTTGGACTAGCGGGGGGAGCCGGGGAGCTGTTTTTT.

The chain couples TRBV6-5 to TRBJ2-3; the D is unclear. The CDR3 loop spans 14 amino acids. The germline V and J ends were trimmed by 2 bases and 0 bases, with 6 bases remaining between them. Germline V gene sequence: CDR1 MNHEY, CDR2 SVGAGI. The CDR3 reads CASSYAGSTDTQYF. The CDR3 DNA reads TGTGCCAGCAGTTACGCTGGCAGCACAGATACGCAGTATTTT.

V and J are TRBV9 and TRBJ2-2, with 7 bases lining up with TRBD1. The CDR3 length is 16 residues. Germline V CDR1 and CDR2: SGDLS, YYNGEE. Losses at the gene ends were 4 bases for V and 1 base for J; bases not matched to a gene: 7. The CDR3 loop reads CASSFNNRGNTGELFF. Here the CDR3 DNA reads TGTGCCAGCAGCTTTAATAACAGGGGGAACACCGGGGAGCTGTTTTTT.

The V call is TRBV4-1, the J call TRBJ1-5, with TRBD1 as a possible D gene (6 bases). This CDR3 contains 15 residues. Trimming pared 0 bases from V and 6 bases from J, leaving 12 bases between. The germline CDR1 and CDR2 sequences are MGHRA and YSYEKL. For the CDR3, the DNA is TGCGCCAGCAGCCAAGATACAGGGTTTGGTCAGCCCCAGCATTTT. It specifies CASSQDTGFGQPQHF.

This chain connects TRBV7-9 to TRBJ2-5; D is perhaps TRBD2 (7 bases). V lost 6 bases to trimming and J lost 5 bases, with 16 bases between them. This CDR3 has 14 residues. Per germline, CDR1 SEHNR and CDR2 FQNEAQ (reference sequence). The CDR3 reads CASRQGGARETQYF. The CDR3 DNA reads TGTGCCAGCAGGCAAGGGGGGGCGCGGGAGACCCAGTACTTC.

This chain uses TRBV28 with TRBJ2-5; 10 bases align to TRBD2. V was clipped by 10 bases and J by 1 base; unmatched bases: 9. From germline, CDR1 is MDHEN and CDR2 SYDVKM. CDR3 length: 15 residues. The CDR3 DNA is TGTGCCACTCTGTCGATAGCGGGAGGCCAAGAGACCCAGTACTTC. Protein: CATLSIAGGQETQYF. Looking up the rest from reference TRBV28 and TRBJ2-5 gives the full variable domain: DVKVTQSSRYLVKRTGEKVFLECVQDMDHENMFWYRQDPGLGLRLIYFSYDVKMKEKGDIPEGYSVSREKKERFSLILESASTNQTSMYLCATLSIAGGQETQYFGPGTRLLVL.

The V call is TRBV7-9, the J call TRBJ1-2; D is unresolved. Trimming stripped 4 bases from V and 2 bases from J, with 8 bases between. Germline V lookup: CDR1 SEHNR, CDR2 FQNEAQ (reference sequence). This CDR3 has 13 amino acids. CDR3 in DNA: TGTGCCAGCAGCTCCTCACGGAACTATGGCTACACCTTC. Its protein product is CASSSSRNYGYTF.

V gene TRBV27 combines with J gene TRBJ2-1; TRBD2 matches 13 bases. Germline CDR1 MNHEY, CDR2 SMNVEV (reference sequence). The CDR3 has 18 residues. With 4 bases clipped from V and 1 base from J, the junction kept 7 bases outside the gene matches. The CDR3 protein is CASSWTSGSIPSYNEQFF. The CDR3 coding sequence is TGTGCCAGCAGTTGGACTAGCGGGAGTATACCGTCCTACAATGAGCAGTTCTTC.

V usage is TRBV9 and J usage is TRBJ1-5; TRBD1 is a possible D gene (6 bases). Trimming stripped 3 bases from V and 0 bases from J, with 7 bases between. Germline assignment: CDR1 SGDLS and CDR2 YYNGEE. CDR3 size: 14 residues. CDR3 sequence: CASSEDSSNQPQHF. The CDR3 DNA is TGTGCCAGCAGCGAGGACAGTAGCAATCAGCCCCAGCATTTT.

This chain connects TRBV10-2 to TRBJ2-1, with TRBD1 as a possible D gene (9 bases). CDR3 length equals 20 residues. Germline lookup yields CDR1 WSHSY and CDR2 SAAADI. V was shortened by 10 bases and J by 0 bases, with 31 bases between the two germline ends. The CDR3 sequence is CATQDRGGAGAFYSYNEQFF. The CDR3 coding sequence is TGCGCCACCCAGGACAGGGGTGGAGCGGGGGCCTTCTACTCCTACAATGAGCAGTTCTTC.

The chain is built from TRBV5-4 and TRBJ1-1, with D possibly being TRBD1 (5 bases). The V gene lost 4 bases and the J gene lost 1 base, with 11 bases spanning the gap. This CDR3 is built from 14 residues. Germline CDR1 SGHNT, CDR2 YYREEE (reference sequence). CDR3 sequence (DNA): TGTGCCAGCAGCGGGAGGGACCCGAACACTGAAGCTTTCTTT. It codes for CASSGRDPNTEAFF.

The chain combines TRBV5-4 with TRBJ1-2; TRBD1 might be the D (5 bases). The V end was cut by 0 bases, the J end by 4 bases, with 10 bases between. The V gene's germline CDR1 is SGHNT and CDR2 YYREEE (reference sequence). The CDR3 spans 14 residues. This CDR3 is CASSLERGVYGYTF. The DNA of the CDR3 is TGTGCCAGCAGCTTGGAGCGGGGGGTCTATGGCTACACCTTC.

The V gene is TRBV29-1, the J gene TRBJ2-7; 8 bases are shared with TRBD2. With V trimmed by 0 bases and J by 5 bases, 9 bases remained unmatched. CDR1 and CDR2 from the germline V gene are SQVTM and ANQGSEA. This CDR3 has 15 amino acids. The CDR3 sequence is CSVEESGGADHEQYF. CDR3 sequence (DNA): TGCAGCGTTGAAGAAAGCGGGGGCGCAGATCACGAGCAGTACTTC.

The chain recombines TRBV29-1 with TRBJ1-2, with 8 bases that match TRBD1. J lost 4 bases, V lost 5 bases, and 3 bases had no gene match. There are 12 residues in the CDR3. The germline gives CDR1 SQVTM, CDR2 ANQGSEA. DNA for the CDR3: TGCAGCGTTCGGACAGGGAGCTATGGCTACACCTTC. Translating it yields CSVRTGSYGYTF.

CDR3 in DNA: TGTGCCAGCAGCCCTCATGAGGGGGCGGGGATCGAGCAGTTCTTC. Encoded protein: CASSPHEGAGIEQFF. This chain joins TRBV9 and TRBJ2-1, with D possibly matching TRBD1 (7 bases). CDR3 length: 15 residues. Germline V gene lookup returns CDR1 SGDLS and CDR2 YYNGEE. Trimming removed 4 bases from V and 10 bases from J, with 21 bases in between.